This entry concerns a single T cell receptor (beta chain). As yet, its antigen is unknown. Clones were read by immunoSEQ multiplex PCR, and TCRdb kept only the in-frame ones, dropping some. The top ten hold about 2.8% of the sample, which has some 140,000 clones, 86% seen once. The source of the sample is a study of cytomegalovirus exposure and HLA in healthy donors. Study findings and constraints: Rarity characterized most TCR sequences, yet some public TCRs appeared in many donors. It was 164 TCR beta chains that were listed as cytomegalovirus-associated. A later analysis found first-cohort TCR clusters tended to co-occur in the 120 or so validation repertoires.

The ends lost 8 bases at V and 6 bases at J; junction bases unmatched: 13. Germline CDR1 is MNHEY and CDR2 is SVGAGI. CDR3 length: 15 amino acids. The sequenced sample consisted of PBMCs. The receptor's source is a man in his late teens or twenties in good health and CMV-seronegative. This chain links TRBV6-5 with TRBJ2-7, with 10 bases that match TRBD1. CDR3 DNA sequence: TGTGCCAGCCGCCCCCTAGGACAGGGGGATCCCGAGCAGTACTTC. This gives the protein CASRPLGQGDPEQYF.